The source of this T cell receptor beta chain is a study of human T cells and chemical hapten exposure. The time point: pre-sensitization, week 0. Specified treatment: therapeutic diphenylcyclopropenone sensitization with weekly scalp DPC. Donation of samples came from alopecia patients who were 18 to 70 years old and suitable for DPC. V was clipped by 5 bases and J by 6 bases, with 17 bases between them. The germline V gene encodes CDR1 DFQATT and CDR2 SNEGSKA (reference sequence). The CDR3 length is 13 residues. The library tagged individual cDNA molecules with unique molecular identifiers. TCRdb recomputed calls from the RACE reads with MiXCR, one row per CDR3 protein. The sample contains roughly 88,000 distinct CDR3 sequences, roughly 8.8% of which appear only once. The study, taken as a whole, reports: Significantly more large CDR3 similarity clusters were formed by expanded TCRs than by controls. TCRs at a frequency above 1 in 1000 stayed unchanged with DPC sensitization.

Notes on this clonotype: What it recognizes is unknown.

The receptor comes from a woman aged 40 to 50 with alopecia areata. Some clones in this sample may be carry-over from other donors' samples. The specimen comprised whole blood, sampled in connection with sensitization to the hapten diphenylcyclopropenone (DPC). The V call is TRBV20-1, the J call TRBJ2-7; D may match TRBD1 or TRBD2 (6 bases each). For the CDR3, the DNA is TGCAGTGCTGGAGGGCAGGGGTATGCCGAGCAGTACTTC. Translating gives CSAGGQGYAEQYF.